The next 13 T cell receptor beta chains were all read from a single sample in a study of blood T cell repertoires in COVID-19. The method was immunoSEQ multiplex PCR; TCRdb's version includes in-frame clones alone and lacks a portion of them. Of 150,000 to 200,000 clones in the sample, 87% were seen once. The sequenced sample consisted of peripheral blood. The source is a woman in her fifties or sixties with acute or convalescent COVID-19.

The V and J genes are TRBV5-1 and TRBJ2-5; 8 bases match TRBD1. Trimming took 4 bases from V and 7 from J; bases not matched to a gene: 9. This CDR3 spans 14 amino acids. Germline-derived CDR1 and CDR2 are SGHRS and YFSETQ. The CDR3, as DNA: TGCGCCAGCAGCCCGACAGGGGCTGGTGGGACCCAGTACTTC. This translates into CASSPTGAGGTQYF.

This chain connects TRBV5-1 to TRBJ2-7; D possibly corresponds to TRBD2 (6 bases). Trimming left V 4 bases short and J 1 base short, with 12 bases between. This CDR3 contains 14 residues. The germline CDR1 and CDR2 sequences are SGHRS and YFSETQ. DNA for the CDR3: TGCGCCAGCAGCCTCCGGGACTCGTCCTACGAGCAGTACTTC. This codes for CASSLRDSSYEQYF.

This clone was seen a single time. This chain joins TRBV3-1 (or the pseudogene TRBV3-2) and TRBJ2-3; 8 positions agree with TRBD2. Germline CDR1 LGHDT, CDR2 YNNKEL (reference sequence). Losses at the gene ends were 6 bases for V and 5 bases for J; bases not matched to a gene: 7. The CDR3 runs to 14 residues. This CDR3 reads CASRYGGAKDTQYF. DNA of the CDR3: TGTGCCAGCAGGTACGGGGGGGCCAAAGATACGCAGTATTTT.

The CDR3 spells CASRLTGGNYGYTF. CDR3 DNA: TGTGCCAGCAGGTTGACAGGGGGGAACTATGGCTACACCTTC. This chain joins TRBV6-5 and TRBJ1-2; 9 bases align to TRBD1. CDR3 length equals 14 residues. Germline CDR1 reads MNHEY; CDR2 reads SVGAGI. Unmatched junction bases numbered 4, after V lost 6 bases and J lost 2 bases.

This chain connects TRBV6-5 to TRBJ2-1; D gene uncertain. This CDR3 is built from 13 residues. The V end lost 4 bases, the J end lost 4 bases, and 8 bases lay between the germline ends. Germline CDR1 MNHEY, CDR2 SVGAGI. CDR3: CASSFDTYNEQFF. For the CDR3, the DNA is TGTGCCAGCAGTTTCGACACGTACAATGAGCAGTTCTTC.

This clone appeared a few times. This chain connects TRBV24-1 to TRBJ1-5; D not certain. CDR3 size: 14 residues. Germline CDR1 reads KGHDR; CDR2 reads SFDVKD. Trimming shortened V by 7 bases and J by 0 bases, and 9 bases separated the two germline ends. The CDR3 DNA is TGTGCCACCAGCGCGGGGATTAGCAATCAGCCCCAGCATTTT. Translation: CATSAGISNQPQHF.

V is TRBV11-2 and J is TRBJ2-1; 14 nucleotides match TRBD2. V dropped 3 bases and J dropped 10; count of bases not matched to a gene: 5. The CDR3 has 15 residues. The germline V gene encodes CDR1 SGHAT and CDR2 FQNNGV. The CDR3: CASSLLGLAGVEQFF. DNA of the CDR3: TGTGCCAGCAGCTTGCTGGGACTAGCGGGAGTCGAGCAGTTCTTC.

CDR3 in amino acids: CASSLDRSYQPQHF. CDR3 in DNA: TGTGCCAGCAGCCTGGACAGGTCCTATCAGCCCCAGCATTTT. The V call is TRBV7-2, the J call TRBJ1-5, with 7 positions matching TRBD1. J lost 5 bases, V lost 5 bases, and 6 bases had no gene match. Germline CDR1 is SGHTA and CDR2 is FQGNSA. The CDR3 length is 14 residues.

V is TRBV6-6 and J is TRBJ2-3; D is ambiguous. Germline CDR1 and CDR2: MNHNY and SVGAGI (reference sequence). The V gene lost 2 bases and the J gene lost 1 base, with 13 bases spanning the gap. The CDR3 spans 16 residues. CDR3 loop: CASSYTYSYGTDTQYF. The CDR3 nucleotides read TGTGCCAGCAGTTACACCTACAGCTACGGCACAGATACGCAGTATTTT.

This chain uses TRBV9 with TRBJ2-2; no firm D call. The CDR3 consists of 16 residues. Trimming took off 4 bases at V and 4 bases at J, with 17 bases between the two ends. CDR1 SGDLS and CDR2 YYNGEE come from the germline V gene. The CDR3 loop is CASSPTSVTVTGELFF. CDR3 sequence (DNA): TGTGCCAGCAGCCCAACATCCGTGACTGTCACCGGGGAGCTGTTTTTT.

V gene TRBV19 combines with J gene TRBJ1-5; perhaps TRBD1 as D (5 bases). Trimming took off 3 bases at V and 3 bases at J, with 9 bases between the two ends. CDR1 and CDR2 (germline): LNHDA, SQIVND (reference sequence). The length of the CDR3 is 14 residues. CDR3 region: CASSMGRDNQPQHF. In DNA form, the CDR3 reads TGTGCCAGTAGTATGGGCAGGGACAATCAGCCCCAGCATTTT.

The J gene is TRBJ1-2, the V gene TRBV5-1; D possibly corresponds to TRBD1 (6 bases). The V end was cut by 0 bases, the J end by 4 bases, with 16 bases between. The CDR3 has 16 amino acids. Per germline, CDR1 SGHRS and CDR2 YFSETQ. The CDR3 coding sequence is TGCGCCAGCAGCTTGGGTCCGCCCTTAGGGGGCTATGGCTACACCTTC. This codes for CASSLGPPLGGYGYTF.

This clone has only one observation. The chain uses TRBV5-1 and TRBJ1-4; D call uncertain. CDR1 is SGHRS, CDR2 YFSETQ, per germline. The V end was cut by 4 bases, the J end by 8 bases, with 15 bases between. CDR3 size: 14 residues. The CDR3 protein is CASSPTGVAEKLFF. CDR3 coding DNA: TGCGCCAGCAGCCCGACCGGAGTGGCCGAAAAACTGTTTTTT. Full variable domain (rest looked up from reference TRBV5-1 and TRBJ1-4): KAGVTQTPRYLIKTRGQQVTLSCSPISGHRSVSWYQQTPGQGLQFLFEYFSETQRNKGNFPGRFSGRQFSNSRSEMNVSTLELGDSALYLCASSPTGVAEKLFFGSGTQLSVL.